The T cell receptor (beta chain) described here comes from a study of T-cell memory formation after mild COVID-19. For the study at large: For the most part, TCR clusters were specific to one donor.

This CDR3 is built from 14 residues. The germline V gene encodes CDR1 KGHSH and CDR2 LQKENI. To note about this clonotype: The antigen is not known.

Whole-study findings and limits: That cross-reactive memory joined was suggested by some responding clones appearing in pre-infection memory. Later expanders leaned toward CD4+, whereas clones contracting from day 15 to 85 were balanced CD4/CD8.

TCRdb itself ran the 5' RACE reads through MiXCR, one entry per CDR3 protein. The table shows under 300,000 distinct CDR3 sequences, with about a sixth occurring only once. The rearrangement links TRBV18 to TRBJ2-7, with D unresolved. What was sequenced was PBMCs or a T cell subset sorted from them (not recorded which). The clonotype comes from a man between 18 and 29 years old who had mild COVID-19 (a few samples of this study predate the infection). Cell type and time point are not known. CDR3 nucleotides: TGTGCCATCTCACCAAGCCAGGACTCCTACGAGCAGTACGTC. As protein: CAISPSQDSYEQYV.